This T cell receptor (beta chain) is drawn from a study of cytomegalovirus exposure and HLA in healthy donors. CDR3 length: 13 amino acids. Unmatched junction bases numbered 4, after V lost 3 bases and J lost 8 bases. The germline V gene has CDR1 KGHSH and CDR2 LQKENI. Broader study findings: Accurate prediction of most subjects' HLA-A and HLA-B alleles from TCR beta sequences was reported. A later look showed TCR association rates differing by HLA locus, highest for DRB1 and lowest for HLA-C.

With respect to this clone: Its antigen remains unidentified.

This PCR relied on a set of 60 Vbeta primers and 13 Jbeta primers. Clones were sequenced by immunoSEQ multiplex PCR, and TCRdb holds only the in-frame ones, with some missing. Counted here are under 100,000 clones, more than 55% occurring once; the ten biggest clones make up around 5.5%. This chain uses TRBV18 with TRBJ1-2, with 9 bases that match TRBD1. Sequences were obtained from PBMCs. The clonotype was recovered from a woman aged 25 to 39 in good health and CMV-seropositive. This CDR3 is CASSPGQGDGYTF. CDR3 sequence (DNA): TGTGCCAGCTCACCGGGACAGGGCGACGGCTACACCTTC.